This T cell receptor beta chain is from a study of shared clonotypes between healthy human individuals. For this clone: Other DNA sequences of this sample code for an identical CDR3.

The run depth of the assay was deep. Only in-frame clones appear in the TCRdb table, and some are missing; sequencing was by immunoSEQ multiplex PCR. The sample includes 2 million to 2.5 million clones, approximately 93% of them seen just once. Subsets obtained from CD4+ cells comprised CD45RA+ naive and CD45RA-negative memory cells. The V end was cut by 7 bases, the J end by 3 bases, with 12 bases between. The CDR3 has 12 residues. CDR1 and CDR2 from the germline V gene are SQVTM and ANQGSEA. The TCR sequence derives from a man between 18 and 35 years old in good health. Some clones in this sample may be carry-over from other donors' samples. The specimen was naive CD4+ T cells from PBMCs. Subset noted: CD45RA+ positively selected. This chain connects TRBV29-1 to TRBJ2-5; D remains ambiguous. The CDR3 reads CSARRAEETQYF. DNA for the CDR3: TGCAGCGCCCGAAGGGCAGAAGAGACCCAGTACTTC.